This T cell receptor (beta chain) is drawn from a study of CD8 T cells in ankylosing spondylitis. Germline V gene data show CDR1 as SGDLS and CDR2 as YYNGEE. This CDR3 is 13 amino acids long. Notes on the study in general: Within peripheral blood, clones linked to disease were CD8+ and relatively rare. Disease-linked clones were reportedly significantly enriched in matched ankylosing spondylitis synovial fluid. Existing reports had already noted some motif variants in reactive arthritis synovial fluid and blood.

On this clonotype: The antigen is undetermined. Germline is not matched at one junction end, which may reflect a read error.

Making the TCR beta libraries involved quantitative 5'-RACE with molecular barcodes. TCRdb processed the 5' RACE reads anew with MiXCR; each CDR3 protein has one entry. Of about 210,000 distinct CDR3 sequences listed, 8% to 10% were seen once; the top ten hold roughly 5%. The rearrangement links TRBV9 to TRBJ2-6; TRBD2 is a possible D gene (5 bases). The sequenced sample was blood, either unsorted or a sorted T cell fraction (not recorded which). The sequence came from a female donor with ankylosing spondylitis or in good health (not recorded which). The CDR3 spells CASSRSGVNVLTF. CDR3 sequence (DNA): TGTGCCAGCTCAAGGTCCGGGGTCAACGTCCTGACTTTC.